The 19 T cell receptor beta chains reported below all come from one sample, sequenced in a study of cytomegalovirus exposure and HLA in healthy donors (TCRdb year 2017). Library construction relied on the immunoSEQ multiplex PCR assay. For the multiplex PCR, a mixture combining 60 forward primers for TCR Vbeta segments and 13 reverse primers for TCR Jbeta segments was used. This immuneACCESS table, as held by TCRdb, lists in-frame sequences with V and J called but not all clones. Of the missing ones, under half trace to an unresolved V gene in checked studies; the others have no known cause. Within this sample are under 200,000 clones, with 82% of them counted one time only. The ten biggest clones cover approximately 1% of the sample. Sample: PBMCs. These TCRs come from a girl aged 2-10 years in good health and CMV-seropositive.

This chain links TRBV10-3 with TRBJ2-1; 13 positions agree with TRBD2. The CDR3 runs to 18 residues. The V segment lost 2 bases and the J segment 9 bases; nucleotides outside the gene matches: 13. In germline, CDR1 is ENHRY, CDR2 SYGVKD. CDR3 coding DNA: TGTGCCATCAGTGAGGAACCCTCCGGACTAGCGGGAGTTTCTGAGCAGTTCTTC. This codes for CAISEEPSGLAGVSEQFF.

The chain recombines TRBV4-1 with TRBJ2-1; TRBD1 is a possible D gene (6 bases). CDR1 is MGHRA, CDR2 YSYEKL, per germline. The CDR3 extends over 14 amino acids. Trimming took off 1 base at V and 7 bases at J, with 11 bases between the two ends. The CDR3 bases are TGCGCCAGCAGCCAAGTAGGACAGCATAATGAGCAGTTCTTC. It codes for CASSQVGQHNEQFF.

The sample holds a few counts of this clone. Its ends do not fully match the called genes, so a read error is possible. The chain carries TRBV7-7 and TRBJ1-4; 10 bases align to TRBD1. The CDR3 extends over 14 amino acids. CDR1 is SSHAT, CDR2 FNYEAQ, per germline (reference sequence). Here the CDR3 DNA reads TGTGCTAGCAGCTTAGGGGACAGGGGTGAAAAACTGTTTTTT. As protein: CASSLGDRGEKLFF.

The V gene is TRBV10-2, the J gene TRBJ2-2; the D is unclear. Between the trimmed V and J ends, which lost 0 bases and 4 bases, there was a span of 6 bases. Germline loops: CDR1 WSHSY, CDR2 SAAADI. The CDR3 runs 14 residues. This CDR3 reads CASSESSSTGELFF. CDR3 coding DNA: TGCGCCAGCAGTGAGTCGTCCAGCACCGGGGAGCTGTTTTTT.

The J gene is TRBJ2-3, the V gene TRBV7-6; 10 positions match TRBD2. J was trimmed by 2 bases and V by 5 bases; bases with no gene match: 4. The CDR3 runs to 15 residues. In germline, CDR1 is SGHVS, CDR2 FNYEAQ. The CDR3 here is CASSPLAGATDTQYF. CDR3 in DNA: TGTGCCAGCAGCCCTCTAGCGGGAGCCACAGATACGCAGTATTTT.

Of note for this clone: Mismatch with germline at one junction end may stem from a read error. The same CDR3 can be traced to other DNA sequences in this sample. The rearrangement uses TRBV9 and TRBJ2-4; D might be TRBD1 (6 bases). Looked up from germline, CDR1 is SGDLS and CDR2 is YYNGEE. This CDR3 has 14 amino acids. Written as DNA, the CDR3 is TGTGCCAGCAGCGCCAACAGGGTCGATGACATTCAATACTTC. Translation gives CASSANRVDDIQYF. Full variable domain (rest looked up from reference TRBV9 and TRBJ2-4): DSGVTQTPKHLITATGQRVTLRCSPRSGDLSVYWYQQSLDQGLQFLIQYYNGEERAKGNILERFSAQQFPDLHSELNLSSLELGDSALYFCASSANRVDDIQYFGAGTRLSVL.

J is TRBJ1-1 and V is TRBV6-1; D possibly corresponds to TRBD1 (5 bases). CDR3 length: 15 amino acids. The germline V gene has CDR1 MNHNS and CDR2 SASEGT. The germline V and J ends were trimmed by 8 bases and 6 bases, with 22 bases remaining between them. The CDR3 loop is CASSRPQGGWSEAFF. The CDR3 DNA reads TGTGCCAGCTCTCGGCCCCAGGGTGGGTGGTCTGAAGCTTTCTTT.

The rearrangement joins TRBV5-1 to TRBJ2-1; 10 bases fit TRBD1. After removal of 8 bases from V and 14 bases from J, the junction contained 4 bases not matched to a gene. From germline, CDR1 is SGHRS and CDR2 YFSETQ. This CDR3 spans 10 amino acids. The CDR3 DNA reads TGCGCCAGGACCGGGACAGGGGAGTTCTTC. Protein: CARTGTGEFF.

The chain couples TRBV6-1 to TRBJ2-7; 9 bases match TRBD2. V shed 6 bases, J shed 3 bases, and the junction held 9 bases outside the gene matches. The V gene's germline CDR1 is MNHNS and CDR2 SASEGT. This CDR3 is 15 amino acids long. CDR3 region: CASRRGRGGGYEQYF. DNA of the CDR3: TGTGCCAGCAGGAGGGGGCGGGGGGGCGGCTACGAGCAGTACTTC.

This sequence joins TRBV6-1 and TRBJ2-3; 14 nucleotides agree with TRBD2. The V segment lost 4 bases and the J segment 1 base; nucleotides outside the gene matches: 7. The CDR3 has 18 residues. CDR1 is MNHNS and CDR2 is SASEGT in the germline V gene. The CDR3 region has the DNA TGTGCCAGCAGTGGAGGGGGGACTAGCGGGAGTGGCACAGATACGCAGTATTTT. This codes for CASSGGGTSGSGTDTQYF.

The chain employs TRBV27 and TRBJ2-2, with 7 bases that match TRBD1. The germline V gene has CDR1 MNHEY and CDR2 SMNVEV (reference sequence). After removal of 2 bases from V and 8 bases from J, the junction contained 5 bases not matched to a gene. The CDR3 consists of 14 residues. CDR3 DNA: TGTGCCAGCAGTTTACGACAGGGAGCGGGGGAGCTGTTTTTT. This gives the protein CASSLRQGAGELFF.

For the CDR3, the DNA is TGTGCCAGCAAGGGGCAGGGCCTCAATCAGCCCCAGCATTTT. It specifies CASKGQGLNQPQHF. This chain links TRBV28 with TRBJ1-5, with D possibly matching TRBD1 (5 bases). CDR3 length equals 14 residues. Germline V gene data show CDR1 as MDHEN and CDR2 as SYDVKM. Trimming shortened V by 7 bases and J by 3 bases, and 13 bases separated the two germline ends.

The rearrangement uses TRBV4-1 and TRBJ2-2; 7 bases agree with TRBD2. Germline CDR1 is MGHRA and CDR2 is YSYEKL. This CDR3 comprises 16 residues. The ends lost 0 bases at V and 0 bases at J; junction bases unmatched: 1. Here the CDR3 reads CASSQDGGANTGELFF. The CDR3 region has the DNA TGCGCCAGCAGCCAAGATGGGGGGGCGAACACCGGGGAGCTGTTTTTT.

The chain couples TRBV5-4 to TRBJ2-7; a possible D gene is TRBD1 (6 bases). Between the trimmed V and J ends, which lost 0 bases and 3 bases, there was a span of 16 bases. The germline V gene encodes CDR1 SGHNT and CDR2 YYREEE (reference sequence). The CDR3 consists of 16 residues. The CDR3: CASSLARGHSNYEQYF. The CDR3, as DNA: TGTGCCAGCAGCTTGGCCAGGGGACACTCTAACTACGAGCAGTACTTC.

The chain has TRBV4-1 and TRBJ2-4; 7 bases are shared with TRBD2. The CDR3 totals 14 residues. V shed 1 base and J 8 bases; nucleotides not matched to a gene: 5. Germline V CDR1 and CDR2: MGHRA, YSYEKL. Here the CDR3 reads CASSQGTRGDIQYF. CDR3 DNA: TGCGCCAGCAGCCAAGGGACACGGGGGGACATTCAGTACTTC.

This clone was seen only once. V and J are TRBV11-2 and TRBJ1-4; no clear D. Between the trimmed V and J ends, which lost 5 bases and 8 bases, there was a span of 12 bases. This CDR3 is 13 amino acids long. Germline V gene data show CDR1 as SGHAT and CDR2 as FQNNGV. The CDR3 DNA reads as TGTGCCAGCAGCACGCATCGGAGGGAAAAACTGTTTTTT. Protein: CASSTHRREKLFF.

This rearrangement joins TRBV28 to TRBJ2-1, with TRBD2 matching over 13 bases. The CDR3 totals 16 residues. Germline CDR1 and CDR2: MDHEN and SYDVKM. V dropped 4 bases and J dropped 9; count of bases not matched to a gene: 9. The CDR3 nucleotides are TGTGCCAGCAGTTCACGCGGGACTAGCGGGATGAGTGAGCAGTTCTTC. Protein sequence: CASSSRGTSGMSEQFF.

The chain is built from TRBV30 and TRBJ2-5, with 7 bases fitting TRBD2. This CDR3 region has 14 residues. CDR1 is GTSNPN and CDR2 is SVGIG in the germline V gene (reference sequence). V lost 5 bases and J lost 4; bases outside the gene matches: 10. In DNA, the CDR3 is TGTGCCTGGGGTCCCGTTCGGGAGGTAGAGACCCAGTACTTC. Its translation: CAWGPVREVETQYF.

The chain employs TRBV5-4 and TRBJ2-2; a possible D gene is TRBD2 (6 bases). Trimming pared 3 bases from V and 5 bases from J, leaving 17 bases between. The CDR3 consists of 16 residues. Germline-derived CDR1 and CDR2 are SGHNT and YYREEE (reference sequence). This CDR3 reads CASSSSYGSKTGELFF. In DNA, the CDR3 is TGTGCCAGCAGCTCGTCTTACGGGAGTAAGACCGGGGAGCTGTTTTTT.